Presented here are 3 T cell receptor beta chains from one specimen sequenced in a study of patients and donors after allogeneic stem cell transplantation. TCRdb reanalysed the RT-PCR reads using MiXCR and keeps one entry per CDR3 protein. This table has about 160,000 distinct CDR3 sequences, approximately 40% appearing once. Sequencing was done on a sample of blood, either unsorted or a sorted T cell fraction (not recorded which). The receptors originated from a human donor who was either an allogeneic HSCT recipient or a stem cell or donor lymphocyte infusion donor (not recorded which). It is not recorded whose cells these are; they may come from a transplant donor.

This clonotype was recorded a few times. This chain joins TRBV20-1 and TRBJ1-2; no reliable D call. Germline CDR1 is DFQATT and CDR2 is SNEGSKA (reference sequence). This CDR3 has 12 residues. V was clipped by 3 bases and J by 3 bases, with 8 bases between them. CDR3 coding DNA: TGCAGTGCTAGCGGCCAGTACTATGGCTACACCTTC. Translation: CSASGQYYGYTF.

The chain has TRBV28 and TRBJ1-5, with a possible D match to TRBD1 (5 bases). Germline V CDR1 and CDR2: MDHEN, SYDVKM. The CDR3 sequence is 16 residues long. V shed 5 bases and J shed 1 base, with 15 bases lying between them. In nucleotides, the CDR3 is TGTGCCAGCAGTCCGGGGGAGGGCTCCAGCAATCAGCCCCAGCATTTT. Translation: CASSPGEGSSNQPQHF. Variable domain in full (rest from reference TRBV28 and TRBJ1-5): DVKVTQSSRYLVKRTGEKVFLECVQDMDHENMFWYRQDPGLGLRLIYFSYDVKMKEKGDIPEGYSVSREKKERFSLILESASTNQTSMYLCASSPGEGSSNQPQHFGDGTRLSIL.

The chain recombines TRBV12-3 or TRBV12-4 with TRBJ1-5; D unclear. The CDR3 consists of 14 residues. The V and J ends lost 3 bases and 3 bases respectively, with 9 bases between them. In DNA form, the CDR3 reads TGTGCCAGCAGTTTGGTAAGGGACAATCAGCCCCAGCATTTT. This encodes CASSLVRDNQPQHF.